These 7 T cell receptor beta chains came from one sample sequenced in a study of T cells in Graves' hyperthyroidism and ophthalmopathy. RNA transcripts gave rise to amplified TCR beta CDR3 regions. First-round RT-PCR with HTBI primers amplified the TCR CDR3 region. TCRdb reprocessed the multiplex PCR reads with MiXCR, giving one entry per CDR3 protein. The data contain approximately 600,000 distinct CDR3 sequences, about 14% of them seen just once; the ten biggest clones take up roughly 7%. Sequencing was carried out using blood. These receptors all stem from a woman between 18 and 29 years old with Graves' ophthalmopathy.

This clonotype was detected only a few times. The genes are TRBV29-1 and TRBJ2-7; 7 nucleotides line up with TRBD1. CDR3 length: 17 amino acids. CDR1 is SQVTM and CDR2 is ANQGSEA in the germline V gene. The junction had 11 bases not matched to a gene; V was cut back by 0 bases and J by 0 bases. The CDR3 loop is CSVEDPRTGRGSYEQYF. CDR3 nucleotides: TGCAGCGTTGAAGATCCCCGGACAGGCCGGGGCTCCTACGAGCAGTACTTC.

In this sample, this clonotype turned up many times. CDR3 in DNA: TGCAGTGCTAGACGGGTAGCGGGATACCAAGAGACCCAGTACTTC. This encodes CSARRVAGYQETQYF. The chain has TRBV20-1 and TRBJ2-5, with 8 bases aligning to TRBD2. The CDR3 runs to 15 residues. V lost 2 bases and J lost 0; bases outside the gene matches: 5. Germline CDR1 reads DFQATT; CDR2 reads SNEGSKA (reference sequence).

This clonotype showed up many times. The rearrangement uses TRBV13 and TRBJ1-6, with a possible D match to TRBD1 (5 bases). CDR3 length equals 15 residues. The germline V gene has CDR1 PRHDT and CDR2 FYEKMQ (reference sequence). The V end lost 7 bases, the J end lost 8 bases, and 18 bases lay between the germline ends. The CDR3 DNA is TGTGCCAGCAACACCCTAGGGGAATCTCATTCACCCCTCCACTTT. It translates to CASNTLGESHSPLHF.

This clonotype was seen a handful of times. The chain uses TRBV10-3 and TRBJ2-7, with 11 bases lining up with TRBD2. The V segment lost 10 bases and the J segment 6 bases; nucleotides outside the gene matches: 8. CDR1 and CDR2 from the germline V gene are ENHRY and SYGVKD. CDR3 size: 13 residues. CDR3 amino acids: CATCLAGGSEQYF. In DNA form, the CDR3 reads TGTGCCACTTGTCTAGCGGGAGGATCCGAGCAGTACTTC.

This clonotype has a count of ten or more. This chain connects TRBV7-2 to TRBJ2-5; 7 bases are a match to TRBD1. This CDR3 region has 15 residues. Germline V gene data show CDR1 as SGHTA and CDR2 as FQGNSA. The junction had 8 bases not matched to a gene; V was cut back by 5 bases and J by 2 bases. The DNA for the CDR3 is TGTGCCAGCAGCGCGCGACAGGGTAGACAAGAGACCCAGTACTTC. It encodes CASSARQGRQETQYF.

This clonotype has a count of ten or more. The chain combines TRBV4-2 with TRBJ2-1, with TRBD2 matching over 11 bases. The trim removed 4 bases at V and 7 bases at J, leaving 9 bases unmatched. Germline-derived CDR1 and CDR2 are LGHNA and YNFKEQ. The CDR3 has 16 residues. CDR3 coding DNA: TGTGCCAGCAGCCTGACGACTAGCGGGAATTCGAATGAGCAGTTCTTC. As protein: CASSLTTSGNSNEQFF.

The chain carries TRBV5-4 and TRBJ2-3, with 11 bases that match TRBD2. This CDR3 is 18 amino acids long. Germline V CDR1 and CDR2: SGHNT, YYREEE (reference sequence). The trim removed 0 bases at V and 4 bases at J, leaving 10 bases unmatched. This CDR3 reads CASSLVPSGRRMSDTQYF. In DNA form, the CDR3 reads TGTGCCAGCAGCTTGGTCCCTAGCGGGAGGAGGATGTCAGATACGCAGTATTTT.